The source of this T cell receptor beta chain is a study of T cell clones after liver transplantation. Study in general: TCRbeta sequencing after a pre-transplant mixed lymphocyte reaction identified graft-donor-reactive clones, later tracked in post-transplant blood. Pre-transplant mixed lymphocyte reactions yielded third-party-reactive TCRbeta sequences as comparators for graft-donor-reactive sequences. General study results and limits: In two subjects, few donor cells limited the measurable donor-reactive repertoire.

This CDR3 spans 11 amino acids. Germline CDR1 and CDR2: SGHAT and FQDESV (reference sequence). V was cut by 5 bases and J by 9 bases, with 11 bases left in between. TCRdb keeps only in-frame clones here, not all; method: immunoSEQ multiplex PCR. The data contain about 60,000 clones, 70% to 75% of them singletons. Note on this clone: What it recognizes is unknown.

This rearrangement joins TRBV11-1 to TRBJ2-7; possibly TRBD2 for D (6 bases). The material was CD4+ T cells from blood, obtained before liver transplant. This sequence was found in a human donor who received a liver transplant. The CDR3 DNA is TGTGCCAGCAGCCGGGACTCTTCGCAGTACTTC. Amino acid sequence: CASSRDSSQYF.